The next 20 T cell receptor beta chains were all read from a single sample in a study of spatial heterogeneity in lung cancer. Time point of the sample: sample taken at primary tumor resection. Unsorted tumor, nontumor lung tissue or cryopreserved PBMC supplied the whole RNA. TCRdb independently ran MiXCR on the 5' RACE reads; one entry per CDR3 protein. The sample has about 13,000 distinct CDR3 sequences; around 5% are singletons. Sequenced material: lung tumor tissue, taken at surgery. The receptors were sampled from a human donor with early-stage non-small cell lung cancer.

At least ten counts were recorded for this clonotype. This beta chain turned up in a library designed for alpha chains; as an off-target read, its abundance says little. The chain carries TRBV4-2 and TRBJ1-1, with a weak D call TRBD1 (6 bases). CDR1 is LGHNA, CDR2 YNFKEQ, per germline. Trimming removed 3 bases from V and 3 bases from J, with 11 bases in between. This CDR3 region has 14 residues. The CDR3 sequence: CASSHPQGDTEAFF. The CDR3 region has the DNA TGTGCCAGCAGCCACCCACAGGGTGACACTGAAGCTTTCTTT.

This clonotype was detected many times. The size of this beta chain means little, since it is a stray read in a library made for alpha chains. The chain recombines TRBV6-6 with TRBJ1-5; 8 bases are shared with TRBD1. CDR3 size: 15 residues. Germline CDR1 MNHNY, CDR2 SVGAGI (reference sequence). Germline trimming cut 7 bases from V and 1 base from J; bases unmatched to any gene: 6. This chain's CDR3 is CASKQGAGSNQPQHF. As DNA, the CDR3 is TGTGCCAGCAAGCAGGGGGCGGGGAGCAATCAGCCCCAGCATTTT.

This clonotype showed up many times. This beta chain is an off-target read within a library intended for alpha chains, so its frequency means little. The rearrangement joins TRBV19 to TRBJ2-1; TRBD2 agrees at 11 bases. Germline V gives CDR1 LNHDA, CDR2 SQIVND (reference sequence). Germline trimming cut 3 bases from V and 3 bases from J; bases unmatched to any gene: 4. This CDR3 contains 16 residues. The CDR3 here is CASSIPGLAGYNEQFF. The DNA of the CDR3 is TGTGCCAGTAGTATCCCCGGACTAGCGGGCTACAATGAGCAGTTCTTC.

This clonotype was found many times. This beta chain turned up in a library designed for alpha chains; as an off-target read, its abundance says little. V is TRBV3-1 and J is TRBJ2-1, with no clear D. CDR3 length equals 12 residues. Trimming left V 4 bases short and J 8 bases short, with 9 bases between. Germline V CDR1 and CDR2: LGHDT, YNNKEL (reference sequence). CDR3 bases: TGTGCCAGCAGCCGCTCCCTATATGAGCAGTTCTTC. It encodes CASSRSLYEQFF.

This clonotype was seen at least ten times. This beta chain was picked up by a library intended for alpha chains and is off target, so its count carries little meaning. V usage is TRBV6-6 and J usage is TRBJ2-5; TRBD1 agrees at 10 bases. The V gene end was trimmed by 6 bases and the J gene end by 3 bases; junction bases not matched to a gene: 7. CDR1 MNHNY and CDR2 SVGAGI come from the germline V gene (reference sequence). This CDR3 has 15 amino acids. As DNA, the CDR3 is TGTGCCAGCAGAAAGGGGGGGACAGGGGAAGAGACCCAGTACTTC. Translating it yields CASRKGGTGEETQYF.

Within the sample, this clonotype is medium-sized. This beta chain slipped into a library made for alpha chains as a stray read, so its size is not meaningful. The rearrangement links TRBV27 to TRBJ2-2; TRBD1 aligns across 8 bases. The length of the CDR3 is 15 residues. V shed 6 bases, J shed 4 bases, and the junction held 7 bases outside the gene matches. Germline loops: CDR1 MNHEY, CDR2 SMNVEV (reference sequence). CDR3 sequence: CASRMTGVTTGELFF. CDR3 nucleotides: TGTGCCAGCAGAATGACAGGGGTTACCACCGGGGAGCTGTTTTTT.

This clonotype is medium-sized by share. Within a library made for alpha chains, this beta chain is off target, and its count is uninformative. DNA of the CDR3: TGTGCCAGCAGTTCCGGGATTAGGGCAACCGGGGAGCTGTTTTTT. This sequence encodes CASSSGIRATGELFF. V is TRBV6-5 and J is TRBJ2-2; D is possibly TRBD2 (5 bases). The CDR3 consists of 15 residues. Trimming cost V 4 bases and J 5 bases, with 14 bases left between them. CDR1 is MNHEY and CDR2 is SVGAGI in the germline V gene.

Of note for this clonotype: This beta chain is an unintended read in a library built for alpha chains; its size means little. CDR3 nucleotides: TGCGCCAGCAGCCAAGTAGAGGGGTCTTACACTGAAGCTTTCTTT. Its protein is CASSQVEGSYTEAFF. The rearrangement joins TRBV4-3 to TRBJ1-1; maybe TRBD1 (5 bases). Trimming took 1 base from V and 3 from J, leaving 12 bases between them. The CDR3 sequence is 15 residues long. CDR1 LGHNA and CDR2 YSLEER come from the germline V gene.

This clonotype has ten or more counts. Because this beta chain is a stray read in a library intended to capture alpha chains, its abundance should not be given much weight. The CDR3 nucleotides read TGTGCCAGCAGCCCCGGGACTTTATTATACGAGCAGTACTTC. This encodes CASSPGTLLYEQYF. The chain uses TRBV28 and TRBJ2-7, with D perhaps matching TRBD2 (6 bases). Per germline, CDR1 MDHEN and CDR2 SYDVKM. The CDR3 loop spans 14 amino acids. V lost 6 bases, J lost 4 bases, and 16 bases lay in between.

There are many counts of this clonotype. For a library built for alpha chains, this beta chain is a stray read; little rests on its size. V is TRBV7-2 and J is TRBJ2-1; D ambiguous. V dropped 0 bases and J dropped 10 bases, with 10 bases sitting between them. The CDR3 sequence is 13 residues long. Germline V gene lookup returns CDR1 SGHTA and CDR2 FQGNSA. Here the CDR3 reads CASSLAAGYEQFF. CDR3 in DNA: TGTGCCAGCAGCTTAGCGGCAGGATACGAGCAGTTCTTC.

This clonotype was observed many times. In a library made to pick up alpha chains, this beta chain is a stray read with a size that means little. The rearrangement uses TRBV5-1 and TRBJ2-7; D possibly corresponds to TRBD1 (5 bases). CDR1 and CDR2 from the germline V gene are SGHRS and YFSETQ. Between the trimmed V and J ends, which lost 0 bases and 5 bases, there was a span of 15 bases. The CDR3 covers 15 residues. The DNA for the CDR3 is TGCGCCAGCAGCTTGGCCGGGCCAGGGATCAACGAGCAGTACGTC. It is translated as CASSLAGPGINEQYV.

The table lists this clonotype with many counts. Found in a library prepared for alpha chains, this beta chain is an off-target read, and its abundance has little meaning. The chain carries TRBV29-1 and TRBJ2-1; a weak D match, TRBD1 (5 bases). The CDR3 totals 13 residues. The germline V gene encodes CDR1 SQVTM and CDR2 ANQGSEA. DNA for the CDR3: TGCAGTCATCGGTCCCCCAGGGCGGATGAGCAGTTCTTC. Translated: CSHRSPRADEQFF.

This clonotype showed up many times. In a library made to pick up alpha chains, this beta chain is a stray read with a size that means little. V gene TRBV5-1 combines with J gene TRBJ2-2, with TRBD2 matching over 7 bases. CDR3 length: 15 amino acids. Germline V lookup: CDR1 SGHRS, CDR2 YFSETQ. The ends lost 4 bases at V and 1 base at J; junction bases unmatched: 4. The CDR3 sequence is CASSPSGENTGELFF. CDR3 DNA: TGCGCCAGCAGCCCTAGCGGAGAGAACACCGGGGAGCTGTTTTTT. The whole variable domain, filled in from reference TRBV5-1 and TRBJ2-2, reads KAGVTQTPRYLIKTRGQQVTLSCSPISGHRSVSWYQQTPGQGLQFLFEYFSETQRNKGNFPGRFSGRQFSNSRSEMNVSTLELGDSALYLCASSPSGENTGELFFGEGSRLTVL.

This clonotype came up many times. This beta chain slipped into a library made for alpha chains as a stray read, so its size is not meaningful. V and J are TRBV7-2 and TRBJ2-1, with 10 bases identical to TRBD2. Germline V CDR1 and CDR2: SGHTA, FQGNSA. The ends lost 4 bases at V and 8 bases at J; junction bases unmatched: 11. There are 16 residues in the CDR3. CDR3 in amino acids: CASSSRTSGGGYEQFF. The CDR3, as DNA: TGTGCCAGCAGCTCCCGGACTAGCGGAGGAGGGTATGAGCAGTTCTTC.

This clonotype was detected many times. This beta chain is off target for a library built for alpha chains, so its abundance means little. This sequence joins TRBV23-1 and TRBJ2-7, with 11 bases fitting TRBD1. TRBV23-1 falls under the ORF class, with uncertain function. The CDR3 length is 17 residues. V gave up 0 bases and J gave up 2 bases; unmatched junction bases: 6. The CDR3 loop is CASSQSWDRGITYEQYV. The CDR3, as DNA: TGCGCCAGCAGTCAATCGTGGGACAGGGGGATTACCTACGAGCAGTACGTC.

Many counts were recorded for this clonotype. The library was built for alpha chains, so this beta chain is an off-target read and its size means little. The chain is built from TRBV28 and TRBJ2-7, with a weak D call TRBD2 (6 bases). The CDR3 sequence is 13 residues long. Germline loops: CDR1 MDHEN, CDR2 SYDVKM. Trimming removed 3 bases from V and 4 bases from J, with 10 bases in between. The CDR3 DNA follows: TGTGCCAGCAGTTTGGGACTGACTTACGAGCAGTACGTC. Protein sequence: CASSLGLTYEQYV.

This clonotype is judged medium-sized. With the library built for alpha chains, this beta chain is off target and its frequency is not meaningful. The gene calls are TRBV27 and TRBJ2-5; D tentatively fits TRBD1 or TRBD2 (5 bases each). With 3 bases removed from V and 5 bases from J, the gap between germline ends came to 16 bases. The length of the CDR3 is 15 residues. Germline loops: CDR1 MNHEY, CDR2 SMNVEV (reference sequence). The CDR3 DNA sequence: TGTGCCAGCAGTTTTCAGTCCGGGGCGAAGGAGACCCAGTACTTC. Translating it yields CASSFQSGAKETQYF.

This clonotype was counted ten times or more. The library was prepared for alpha chains; this beta chain is a stray read, so its frequency means little. V gene TRBV6-5 combines with J gene TRBJ2-1; D unclear. CDR1 is MNHEY and CDR2 is SVGAGI in the germline V gene. Trimming cost V 0 bases and J 2 bases, with 5 bases left between them. There are 14 residues in the CDR3. The CDR3 DNA reads TGTGCCAGCAGTTACTCGCGAACCTACAATGAGCAGTTCTTC. The encoded protein is CASSYSRTYNEQFF.

This clonotype occurred many times. In a library made to pick up alpha chains, this beta chain is a stray read with a size that means little. The chain couples TRBV5-4 to TRBJ2-3; tentatively, D is TRBD2 (6 bases). Germline-derived CDR1 and CDR2 are SGHNT and YYREEE (reference sequence). The V end was cut by 1 base, the J end by 1 base, with 10 bases between. The length of the CDR3 is 15 residues. The DNA of the CDR3 is TGTGCCAGCAGCTTGTGGGGCGGGGGCACAGATACGCAGTATTTT. It codes for CASSLWGGGTDTQYF.

This clonotype was counted at least ten times. This beta chain appears as a stray read in a library generated for alpha chains; its size is not informative. The rearrangement links TRBV29-1 to TRBJ2-3, with a tentative D call TRBD1 (6 bases). The CDR3 is 12 amino acids. The ends were cut back, 6 bases at V and 8 bases at J, with 15 bases in the middle. CDR1 and CDR2 (germline): SQVTM, ANQGSEA. The CDR3 loop is CSVEDSWGTQYF. The CDR3 DNA reads TGCAGCGTCGAGGACAGCTGGGGTACGCAGTATTTT.